Listed here are 21 T cell receptor beta chains from one sample, sequenced in a study of radiation and T cells in renal cell carcinoma. Sequencing used immunoSEQ multiplex PCR; TCRdb keeps in-frame clones, though not all of them. This sample has around 140,000 clones, with over 65% found just once. Time point reported: baseline pretreatment blood. The treatment is: 15 Gy SBRT to primary tumor, nephrectomy 4 weeks later. The sample in question was blood, obtained from a patient whose treatment included radiotherapy and nephrectomy. These receptors came from a woman between 50 and 59 years old with renal cell carcinoma.

This clone was observed a single time. The chain is built from TRBV21-1 and TRBJ2-7; the listed D gene, TRBD2, was not tested against the DNA. TRBV21-1 is a pseudogene segment. The CDR3 totals 13 residues. CDR3 loop: CASSKHREGEQYF. CDR3 coding DNA: TGTGCCAGCAGCAAACACAGGGAGGGCGAGCAGTACTTC.

The sample holds one count of this clone. The chain carries TRBV7-6 and TRBJ1-4, with TRBD1 matching 9 bases. Germline trimming cut 5 bases from V and 8 bases from J; bases unmatched to any gene: 9. There are 15 residues in the CDR3. Germline values: CDR1 SGHVS, CDR2 FNYEAQ. In DNA form, the CDR3 reads TGTGCCAGCAGCCCTGGACAGGGGACGATAGAAAAACTGTTTTTT. Protein: CASSPGQGTIEKLFF.

J is TRBJ2-1 and V is TRBV15; no reliable D call. The CDR3 runs to 14 residues. CDR1 and CDR2 from the germline V gene are LNHNV and YYDKDF (reference sequence). Trimming removed 0 bases from V and 13 bases from J, with 16 bases in between. The CDR3 region is CATSRERASWGQFF. For the CDR3, the DNA is TGTGCCACCAGCAGAGAAAGGGCTAGTTGGGGACAGTTCTTC.

The rearrangement joins TRBV5-1 to TRBJ2-2; D is possibly TRBD1 (5 bases). CDR1 is SGHRS, CDR2 YFSETQ, per germline. The CDR3 sequence is 15 residues long. The V gene lost 1 base and the J gene lost 7 bases, with 14 bases spanning the gap. CDR3 in DNA: TGCGCCAGCAGCTTGAATAGGGGCGATAACGGGGAGCTGTTTTTT. As protein: CASSLNRGDNGELFF.

This chain connects TRBV5-4 to TRBJ1-1; D remains ambiguous. Germline loops: CDR1 SGHNT, CDR2 YYREEE (reference sequence). Trimming removed 0 bases from V and 0 bases from J, with 9 bases in between. CDR3 size: 15 residues. The CDR3 region has the DNA TGTGCCAGCAGCTTGGCCGCGGGATTGAACACTGAAGCTTTCTTT. Protein sequence: CASSLAAGLNTEAFF.

The rearrangement links TRBV7-2 to TRBJ1-3, with D perhaps TRBD1 (5 bases). The germline V and J ends were trimmed by 6 bases and 1 base, with 10 bases remaining between them. This CDR3 has 14 amino acids. The germline V gene has CDR1 SGHTA and CDR2 FQGNSA. CDR3 protein: CASRGVLSGNTIYF. The CDR3 DNA is TGTGCCAGCAGGGGGGTCCTATCTGGAAACACCATATATTTT.

V gene TRBV19 combines with J gene TRBJ2-3, with D unclear. Between the trimmed V and J ends, which lost 7 bases and 4 bases, there was a span of 6 bases. CDR1 and CDR2 from the germline V gene are LNHDA and SQIVND (reference sequence). This CDR3 has 11 residues. Here the CDR3 DNA reads TGTGCCAGTACCCAGGCAGATACGCAGTATTTT. This codes for CASTQADTQYF.

This chain connects TRBV6-5 to TRBJ1-2; TRBD1 might be the D (5 bases). Deletions cut 6 bases from V and 8 bases from J, with 13 bases between. This CDR3 is built from 12 residues. Per the germline V gene, CDR1 is MNHEY and CDR2 is SVGAGI. CDR3 sequence (DNA): TGTGCCAGCAGGAAACTCGGGGGGGGCTACACCTTC. Protein: CASRKLGGGYTF.

The J gene is TRBJ1-5, the V gene TRBV5-1; D is unclear. CDR3 length: 14 amino acids. Germline V gives CDR1 SGHRS, CDR2 YFSETQ. The V end lost 0 bases, the J end lost 7 bases, and 11 bases lay between the germline ends. CDR3 sequence reads: CASSLDGLRQPQHF. The CDR3 nucleotides are TGCGCCAGCAGCTTGGACGGGCTACGGCAGCCCCAGCATTTT.

Written as DNA, the CDR3 is TGTGCCTGGAGTCTACCACAGGGGGCTAACTACGAGCAGTACTTC. It specifies CAWSLPQGANYEQYF. The gene calls are TRBV30 and TRBJ2-7, with TRBD1 matching 9 bases. In germline, CDR1 is GTSNPN, CDR2 SVGIG (reference sequence). This CDR3 contains 15 residues. The V gene end was trimmed by 2 bases and the J gene end by 3 bases; junction bases not matched to a gene: 8.

This clone was detected once. The V gene is TRBV10-1, the J gene TRBJ2-7; no clear D. This CDR3 spans 12 amino acids. Trimming took 2 bases from V and 2 from J, leaving 4 bases between them. The germline CDR1 and CDR2 sequences are WNHNN and SYGVQD (reference sequence). For the CDR3, the DNA is TGCGCCAGCAGTGAGGGTACCTACGAGCAGTACTTC. Protein: CASSEGTYEQYF.

This rearrangement joins TRBV11-2 to TRBJ2-3; D remains unclear. There are 14 residues in the CDR3. Germline V gene data show CDR1 as SGHAT and CDR2 as FQNNGV. The V end was cut by 1 base, the J end by 0 bases, with 5 bases between. The DNA for the CDR3 is TGTGCCAGCAGCTTAGTAGCAAGCACAGATACGCAGTATTTT. It specifies CASSLVASTDTQYF.

The V gene is TRBV6-5, the J gene TRBJ2-5; 10 bases line up with TRBD2. V lost 4 bases and J lost 5; bases outside the gene matches: 10. Germline CDR1 is MNHEY and CDR2 is SVGAGI. This CDR3 region has 16 residues. In DNA form, the CDR3 reads TGTGCCAGCAGTTGGCGCCCAGCGGGAGGGCGTGAGACCCAGTACTTC. As protein: CASSWRPAGGRETQYF.

This chain connects TRBV14 to TRBJ1-2, with D possibly TRBD1 on 6 matching bases. The CDR3 has 13 residues. Germline CDR1 and CDR2: SGHDN and FVKESK. Deletions cut 4 bases from V and 7 bases from J, with 13 bases between. DNA for the CDR3: TGTGCCAGCAGCCTAACCCGACAGGTTGGCTACACCTTC. It is translated as CASSLTRQVGYTF.

J is TRBJ2-1 and V is TRBV7-2, with 7 bases aligning to TRBD2. With V trimmed by 4 bases and J by 6 bases, 9 bases remained unmatched. This CDR3 region has 15 residues. Germline lookup yields CDR1 SGHTA and CDR2 FQGNSA. The CDR3 nucleotides read TGTGCCAGCAGCTCTGGCGGGAGCGAAGGCAATGAGCAGTTCTTC. Protein sequence: CASSSGGSEGNEQFF.

The chain links TRBV29-1 to TRBJ2-1; D gene uncertain. The CDR3 loop spans 11 amino acids. Trimming shortened V by 7 bases and J by 7 bases, and 11 bases separated the two germline ends. Germline CDR1 SQVTM, CDR2 ANQGSEA. The DNA for the CDR3 is TGCAGCGCAGACCCTGCGAATGAGCAGTTCTTC. Protein: CSADPANEQFF.

This chain connects TRBV5-1 to TRBJ2-7, with D possibly called TRBD1 or TRBD2 (5 bases each). V gave up 3 bases and J gave up 2 bases, with 18 bases separating them. The germline gives CDR1 SGHRS, CDR2 YFSETQ. The CDR3 spans 16 residues. Here the CDR3 reads CASSSADTGITYEQYF. The CDR3 bases are TGCGCCAGCAGCTCGGCGGACACCGGGATCACCTACGAGCAGTACTTC.

The chain carries TRBV27 and TRBJ2-3; 9 bases match TRBD2. V shed 6 bases and J 4 bases; nucleotides not matched to a gene: 14. CDR1 is MNHEY and CDR2 is SMNVEV in the germline V gene (reference sequence). The CDR3 extends over 17 amino acids. CDR3 sequence (DNA): TGTGCCAGCAGCCCCCTCTGGGATAGCGGGGGCCCAGATACGCAGTATTTT. Its translation: CASSPLWDSGGPDTQYF.

V is TRBV10-3 and J is TRBJ2-5; 7 bases line up with TRBD1. V shed 0 bases, J shed 4 bases, and the junction held 11 bases outside the gene matches. The CDR3 is 17 amino acids. CDR1 and CDR2 (germline): ENHRY, SYGVKD. DNA of the CDR3: TGTGCCATCAGTGAGTCGGGTCGGACAGGTTATTTAGAGACCCAGTACTTC. It is translated as CAISESGRTGYLETQYF.

This clone was recorded only once. The J gene is TRBJ2-3, the V gene TRBV9; a weak D match, TRBD2 (5 bases). Germline V CDR1 and CDR2: SGDLS, YYNGEE. Trimming cost V 0 bases and J 5 bases, with 13 bases left between them. The CDR3 covers 15 residues. CDR3 region: CASSVAYLAGDTQYF. CDR3 nucleotides: TGTGCCAGCAGCGTAGCCTACCTAGCCGGAGATACGCAGTATTTT.

This clone was detected a few times. The CDR3 loop reads CASSGDRGNQPQHF. Here the CDR3 DNA reads TGTGCCAGCAGTGGGGACAGGGGCAATCAGCCCCAGCATTTT. The rearrangement joins TRBV2 to TRBJ1-5, with TRBD1 matching over 9 bases. CDR3 length equals 14 residues. In germline, CDR1 is SNHLY, CDR2 FYNNEI. With V trimmed by 4 bases and J by 2 bases, 0 bases remained unmatched.